The text below deals with one T cell receptor beta chain. Its cognate antigen is unknown. In the PCR, 60 Vbeta and 13 Jbeta primers were used. Using immunoSEQ multiplex PCR, the repertoire was profiled, and TCRdb retains in-frame clones only, with some absent. This table lists 130,000 or so clones. The CDR3 loop spans 14 amino acids. The V and J ends lost 7 bases and 4 bases respectively, with 16 bases between them. Germline V lookup: CDR1 SNHLY, CDR2 FYNNEI. The sample originates from a study of cytomegalovirus exposure and HLA in healthy donors. Study at large: As released early, the data held roughly 85 million unique TCRs from HLA-typed donors.

Study results and limitations: Later on, an analysis showed TCR association rates differing by HLA locus, with DRB1 the most and HLA-C the fewest. Exclusion applied to some V segments, including TRBV6-2 and TRBV6-3, as they were indistinguishable.

This TCR derives from a woman aged 60-75 years in good health and CMV-seronegative. The sample taken for sequencing was PBMCs. The J gene is TRBJ1-2, the V gene TRBV2, with D unclear. CDR3: CASKAGSSSYGYTF. The CDR3 bases are TGTGCCAGCAAGGCAGGTTCCTCTTCCTATGGCTACACCTTC.